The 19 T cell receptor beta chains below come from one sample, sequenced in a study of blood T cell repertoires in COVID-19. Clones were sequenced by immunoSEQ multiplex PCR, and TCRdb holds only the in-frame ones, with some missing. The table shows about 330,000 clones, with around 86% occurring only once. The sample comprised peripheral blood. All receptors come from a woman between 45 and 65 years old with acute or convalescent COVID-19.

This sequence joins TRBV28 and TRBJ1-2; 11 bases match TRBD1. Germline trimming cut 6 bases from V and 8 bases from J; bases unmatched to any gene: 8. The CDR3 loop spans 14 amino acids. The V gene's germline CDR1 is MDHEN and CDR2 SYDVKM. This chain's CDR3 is CASRLDRGRGGYTF. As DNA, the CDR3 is TGTGCCAGCAGGTTGGACAGGGGGCGAGGCGGCTACACCTTC.

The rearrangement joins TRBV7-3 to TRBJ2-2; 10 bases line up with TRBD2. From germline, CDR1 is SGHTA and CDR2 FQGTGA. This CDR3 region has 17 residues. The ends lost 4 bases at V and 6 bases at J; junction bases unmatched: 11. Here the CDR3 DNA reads TGTGCCAGCAGCTCCCCAGGAGCGGGAGGGCCAGCCGGGGAGCTGTTTTTT. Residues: CASSSPGAGGPAGELFF. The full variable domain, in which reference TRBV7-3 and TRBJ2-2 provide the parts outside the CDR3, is GAGVSQTPSNKVTEKGKYVELRCDPISGHTALYWYRQSLGQGPEFLIYFQGTGAADDSGLPNDRFFAVRPEGSVSTLKIQRTERGDSAVYLCASSSPGAGGPAGELFFGEGSRLTVL.

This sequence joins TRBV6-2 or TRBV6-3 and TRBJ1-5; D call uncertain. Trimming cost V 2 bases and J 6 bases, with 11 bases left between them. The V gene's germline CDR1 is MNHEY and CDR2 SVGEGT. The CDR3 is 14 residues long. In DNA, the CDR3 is TGTGCCAGCAGTTACGCGGGGTCGGGTCAGCCCCAGCATTTT. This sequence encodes CASSYAGSGQPQHF.

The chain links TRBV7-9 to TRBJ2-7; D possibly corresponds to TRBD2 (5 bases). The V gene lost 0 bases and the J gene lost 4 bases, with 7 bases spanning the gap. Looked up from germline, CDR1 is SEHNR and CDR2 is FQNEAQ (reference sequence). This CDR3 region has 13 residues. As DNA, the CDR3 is TGTGCCAGCAGCTTAGCGGGAGCTTACGAGCAGTACTTC. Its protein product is CASSLAGAYEQYF.

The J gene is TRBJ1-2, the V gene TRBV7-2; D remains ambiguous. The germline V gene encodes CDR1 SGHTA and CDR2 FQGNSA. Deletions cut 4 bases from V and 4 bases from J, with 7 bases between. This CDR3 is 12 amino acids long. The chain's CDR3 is CASSSLGYGYTF. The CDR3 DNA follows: TGTGCCAGCAGCTCTCTAGGCTATGGCTACACCTTC.

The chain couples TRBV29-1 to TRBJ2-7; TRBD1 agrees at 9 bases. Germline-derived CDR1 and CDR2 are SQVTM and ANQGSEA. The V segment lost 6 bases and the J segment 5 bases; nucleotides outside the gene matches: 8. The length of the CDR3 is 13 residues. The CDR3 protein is CSVIGGTGNEQYF. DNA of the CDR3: TGCAGCGTCATAGGGGGGACAGGGAACGAGCAGTACTTC.

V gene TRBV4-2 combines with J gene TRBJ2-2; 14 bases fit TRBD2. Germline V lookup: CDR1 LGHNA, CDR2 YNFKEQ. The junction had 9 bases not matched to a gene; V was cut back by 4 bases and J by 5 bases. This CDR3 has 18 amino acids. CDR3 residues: CASSPFPTSGRGTGELFF. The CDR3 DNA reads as TGTGCCAGCAGCCCGTTTCCGACTAGCGGGAGGGGAACCGGGGAGCTGTTTTTT.

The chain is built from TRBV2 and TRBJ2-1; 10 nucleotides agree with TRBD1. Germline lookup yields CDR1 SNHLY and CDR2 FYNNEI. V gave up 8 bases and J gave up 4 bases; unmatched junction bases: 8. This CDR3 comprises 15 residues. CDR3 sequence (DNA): TGTGCCAGCGAAAGAGACAGGGGGCAGTACAATGAGCAGTTCTTC. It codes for CASERDRGQYNEQFF.

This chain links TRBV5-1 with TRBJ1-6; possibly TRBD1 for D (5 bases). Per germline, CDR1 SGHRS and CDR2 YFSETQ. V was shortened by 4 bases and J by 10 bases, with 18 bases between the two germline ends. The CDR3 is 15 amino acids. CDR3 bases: TGCGCCAGCAGCCTCCAAGGGGTACGAGTCTCACCCCTCCACTTT. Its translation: CASSLQGVRVSPLHF.

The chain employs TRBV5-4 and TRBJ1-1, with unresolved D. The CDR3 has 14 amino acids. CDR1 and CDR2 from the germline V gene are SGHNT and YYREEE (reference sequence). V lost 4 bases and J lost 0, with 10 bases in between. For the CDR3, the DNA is TGTGCCAGCAGCCAAATACAGATGAACACTGAAGCTTTCTTT. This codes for CASSQIQMNTEAFF.

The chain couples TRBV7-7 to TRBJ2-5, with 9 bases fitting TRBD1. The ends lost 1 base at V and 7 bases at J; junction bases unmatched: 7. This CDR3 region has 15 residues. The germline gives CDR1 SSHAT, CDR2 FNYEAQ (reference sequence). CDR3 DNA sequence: TGTGCCAGCAGCTTAGAATGGGGACAGGGCGGGACCCAGTACTTC. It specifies CASSLEWGQGGTQYF.

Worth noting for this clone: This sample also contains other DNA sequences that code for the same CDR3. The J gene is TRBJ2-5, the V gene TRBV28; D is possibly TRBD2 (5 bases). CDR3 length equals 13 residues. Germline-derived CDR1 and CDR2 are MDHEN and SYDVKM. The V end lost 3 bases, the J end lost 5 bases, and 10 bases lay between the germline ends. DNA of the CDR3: TGTGCCAGCAGTTTCGAGGGCCGGGAGACCCAGTACTTC. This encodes CASSFEGRETQYF.

CDR3: CASSRRGGLNTGELFF. CDR3 in DNA: TGTGCCAGCAGCCGAAGAGGGGGCTTGAACACCGGGGAGCTGTTTTTT. This chain connects TRBV7-9 to TRBJ2-2; TRBD1 matches 7 bases. This CDR3 has 16 residues. CDR1 is SEHNR, CDR2 FQNEAQ, per germline (reference sequence). V lost 5 bases and J lost 1; bases outside the gene matches: 7. The full variable domain, with the rest looked up from reference TRBV7-9 and TRBJ2-2, is DTGVSQNPRHKITKRGQNVTFRCDPISEHNRLYWYRQTLGQGPEFLTYFQNEAQLEKSRLLSDRFSAERPKGSFSTLEIQRTEQGDSAMYLCASSRRGGLNTGELFFGEGSRLTVL.

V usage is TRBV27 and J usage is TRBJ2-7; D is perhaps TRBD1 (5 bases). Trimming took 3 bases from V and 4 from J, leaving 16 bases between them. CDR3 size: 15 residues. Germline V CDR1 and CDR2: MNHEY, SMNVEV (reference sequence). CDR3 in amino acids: CASSFLGRVWYEQYF. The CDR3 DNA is TGTGCCAGCAGTTTCTTAGGCAGGGTTTGGTACGAGCAGTACTTC.

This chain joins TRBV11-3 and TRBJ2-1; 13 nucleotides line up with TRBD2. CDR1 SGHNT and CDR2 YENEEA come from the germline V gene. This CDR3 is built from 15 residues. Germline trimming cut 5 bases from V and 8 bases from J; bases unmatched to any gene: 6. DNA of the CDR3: TGTGCCAGCAGCGGAAGGACTAGCGGGAGTCATGAGCAGTTCTTC. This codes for CASSGRTSGSHEQFF.

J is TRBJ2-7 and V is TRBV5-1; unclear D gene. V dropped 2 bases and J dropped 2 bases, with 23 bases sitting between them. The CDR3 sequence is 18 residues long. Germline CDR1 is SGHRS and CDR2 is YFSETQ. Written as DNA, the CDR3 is TGCGCCAGCAGCTTACGCGCCCGAACTACGGAACGGACCTACGAGCAGTACTTC. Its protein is CASSLRARTTERTYEQYF.

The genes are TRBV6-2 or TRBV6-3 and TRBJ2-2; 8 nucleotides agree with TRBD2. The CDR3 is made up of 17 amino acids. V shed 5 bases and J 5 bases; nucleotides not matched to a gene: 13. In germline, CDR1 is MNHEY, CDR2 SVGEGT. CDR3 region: CASSHFRREERTGELFF. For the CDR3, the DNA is TGTGCCAGCAGTCACTTTCGGCGGGAGGAGCGGACCGGGGAGCTGTTTTTT.

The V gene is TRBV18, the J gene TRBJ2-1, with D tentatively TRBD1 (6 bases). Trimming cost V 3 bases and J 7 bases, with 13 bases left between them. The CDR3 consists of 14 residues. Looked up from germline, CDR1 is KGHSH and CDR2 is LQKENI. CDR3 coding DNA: TGTGCCAGCTCACCTAGGGGGAATATGAATGAGCAGTTCTTC. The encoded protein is CASSPRGNMNEQFF.

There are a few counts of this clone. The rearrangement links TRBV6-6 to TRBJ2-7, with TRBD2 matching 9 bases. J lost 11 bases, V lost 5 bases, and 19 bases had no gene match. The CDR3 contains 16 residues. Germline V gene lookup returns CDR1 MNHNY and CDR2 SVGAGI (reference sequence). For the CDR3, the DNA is TGTGCCAGCAGTCGCCATCTCACTAGCGGCGGGAGGGAGAAGTACTTC. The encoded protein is CASSRHLTSGGREKYF.